The 5 T cell receptor beta chains presented below share a single source sample, sequenced in a study of cytotoxic CD8 clonotypes in ibrutinib-treated CLL. TCRdb's table, derived via immunoSEQ multiplex PCR, lists solely in-frame clones and lacks some. The sample yields roughly 180,000 clones, under 85% seen once. The sequencing here drew on PBMCs, taken after 24 months of ibrutinib treatment. The receptors come from a human donor with chronic lymphocytic leukemia.

The J gene is TRBJ2-2, the V gene TRBV2; 7 bases are a match to TRBD2. CDR1 SNHLY and CDR2 FYNNEI come from the germline V gene. The CDR3 extends over 19 amino acids. V lost 3 bases, J lost 2 bases, and 15 bases stayed unmatched. This CDR3 is CASSDWAGAPILNTGELFF. The CDR3 nucleotides read TGTGCCAGCAGTGACTGGGCGGGAGCCCCCATACTAAACACCGGGGAGCTGTTTTTT.

This sequence joins TRBV7-9 and TRBJ1-4; 7 nucleotides agree with TRBD1. The CDR3 loop spans 15 amino acids. Germline loops: CDR1 SEHNR, CDR2 FQNEAQ (reference sequence). V shed 1 base and J 4 bases; nucleotides not matched to a gene: 3. The CDR3 is CASSLDGTVNEKLFF. The DNA of the CDR3 is TGTGCCAGCAGCTTAGACGGGACAGTTAATGAAAAACTGTTTTTT.

The V and J genes are TRBV6-5 and TRBJ2-2; D is undetermined. Germline V gives CDR1 MNHEY, CDR2 SVGAGI. V was trimmed by 7 bases and J by 3 bases, leaving 12 bases between them. The CDR3 is 14 amino acids. This CDR3 is CASTLRRDTGELFF. CDR3 DNA sequence: TGTGCCAGCACCCTCCGAAGGGACACCGGGGAGCTGTTTTTT.

This clone was picked up a small number of times. The chain links TRBV2 to TRBJ1-2; the match to TRBD1 covers 8 bases. The V gene's germline CDR1 is SNHLY and CDR2 FYNNEI. The V segment lost 6 bases and the J segment 9 bases; nucleotides outside the gene matches: 6. This CDR3 has 12 amino acids. Here the CDR3 DNA reads TGTGCCAGCAGCGATTACAGGGGGAGCTACACCTTC. Translation: CASSDYRGSYTF.

The chain combines TRBV6-5 with TRBJ2-7, with D tentatively TRBD1 or TRBD2 (6 bases each). This CDR3 spans 13 amino acids. Trimming cost V 6 bases and J 1 base, with 10 bases left between them. Germline V lookup: CDR1 MNHEY, CDR2 SVGAGI. In DNA form, the CDR3 reads TGTGCCAGCAGAAAAGGGGGGTCCTACGAGCAGTACTTC. Amino acid sequence: CASRKGGSYEQYF.